A selection of T cell receptor beta chains follows, all from one sample in a study of shared T cell receptors in the human thymus. Data came from immunoSEQ multiplex PCR; TCRdb stores just in-frame clones and leaves some out. The data hold hundreds of thousands of clones, with approximately 89% observed a single time. These same data were also listed under a study on human thymus T cells.

The sample was thymocytes. Source of these receptors: a boy younger than two with a congenital heart defect. Both conserved end residues are part of each CDR3. The order of the fields is CDR3 protein, CDR3 DNA, D gene, V gene, J gene, clone size. D genes are given only for firm matches. Size values are once, few and many counts, or a class for expanded clones, and some rows have none.

CDR3aa: CASSLGGLGGYEQYF
CDR3nt: TGCGCCAGCAGCTTGGGGGGTTTGGGGGGCTACGAGCAGTACTTC
d_gene: .
v_gene: TRBV5-1
j_gene: TRBJ2-7
abundance: .

CDR3aa: CASSESTLQDRGEKFF
CDR3nt: TGCGCCAGCAGTGAGTCGACCCTCCAAGACAGGGGGGAGAAGTTCTTC
d_gene: TRBD1
v_gene: TRBV10-1
j_gene: TRBJ2-1
abundance: .

CDR3aa: CASSESYRPPSPLHF
CDR3nt: TGCGCCAGCAGTGAGTCTTACAGGCCCCCTTCACCCCTCCACTTT
d_gene: .
v_gene: TRBV10-1
j_gene: TRBJ1-6
abundance: .

CDR3aa: CASSQDPTGGCEQYF
CDR3nt: TGCGCCAGCAGCCAAGATCCCACAGGGGGCTGCGAGCAGTACTTC
d_gene: TRBD1
v_gene: TRBV4-1
j_gene: TRBJ2-7
abundance: few

CDR3aa: CASSPTGPWSYNEQFF
CDR3nt: TGTGCCAGCTCACCTACAGGGCCCTGGTCCTACAATGAGCAGTTCTTC
d_gene: .
v_gene: TRBV18
j_gene: TRBJ2-1
abundance: .

CDR3aa: CASSFREVTDTQYF
CDR3nt: TGTGCCAGCAGTTTTCGGGAAGTAACAGATACGCAGTATTTT
d_gene: .
v_gene: TRBV27
j_gene: TRBJ2-3
abundance: .

CDR3aa: CASSEGTGDGYTF
CDR3nt: TGTGCCAGCAGCGAGGGGACAGGAGATGGCTACACCTTC
d_gene: TRBD1
v_gene: TRBV9
j_gene: TRBJ1-2
abundance: .

CDR3aa: CASSQGALRQSSYEQYF
CDR3nt: TGTGCCAGCAGCCAGGGGGCCCTTCGCCAAAGCTCCTACGAGCAGTACTTC
d_gene: .
v_gene: TRBV4-2
j_gene: TRBJ2-7
abundance: .

CDR3aa: CSVQSRANEKLFF
CDR3nt: TGCAGCGTTCAATCACGGGCTAATGAAAAACTGTTTTTT
d_gene: .
v_gene: TRBV29-1
j_gene: TRBJ1-4
abundance: .

CDR3aa: CASSEPSGGFTNNEQFF
CDR3nt: TGCGCCAGCAGTGAGCCTAGCGGGGGGTTTACAAACAATGAGCAGTTCTTC
d_gene: TRBD2
v_gene: TRBV10-1
j_gene: TRBJ2-1
abundance: .

CDR3aa: CASSMPGQLYGYTF
CDR3nt: TGTGCCAGTAGTATGCCGGGACAGCTCTATGGCTACACCTTC
d_gene: TRBD1
v_gene: TRBV19
j_gene: TRBJ1-2
abundance: .

CDR3aa: CASRKDTGPLANYGYTF
CDR3nt: TGTGCCAGCAGAAAGGACACAGGTCCCCTAGCTAACTATGGCTACACCTTC
d_gene: .
v_gene: TRBV7-9
j_gene: TRBJ1-2
abundance: .

CDR3aa: CASSSGRFNYEQYF
CDR3nt: TGTGCCAGCAGTAGCGGGAGGTTCAACTACGAGCAGTACTTC
d_gene: TRBD2
v_gene: TRBV6-5
j_gene: TRBJ2-7
abundance: .